The source of this TCR beta chain is a study of cytomegalovirus exposure and HLA in healthy donors. Notes on the study in general: Reportedly, HLA-A and HLA-B alleles of most subjects were accurately predicted from TCR beta. A further, later analysis showed that HLA-associated TCR beta chains (compared with equally common others) were more clonally expanded.

A remark on this clone: Its antigen is not known.

PCR amplification relied on 60 Vbeta primers (plus 13 Jbeta primers). The data were produced by immunoSEQ multiplex PCR, yet TCRdb's version contains in-frame clones alone and is incomplete. The repertoire has over 85,000 clones, 63% of them found once; the top ten carry approximately 4.3%. This clonotype was obtained from a human donor in good health. The sequenced sample was PBMCs.

CDR3 nucleotide sequence: TGTGCCAGCAGGTTAGCGGGAGGTATCTACAATGAGCAGTTCTTC. Translating it yields CASRLAGGIYNEQFF. This chain uses TRBV6-5 with TRBJ2-1; 10 bases map to TRBD2. CDR3 size: 15 residues. V lost 6 bases, J lost 3 bases, and 5 bases stayed unmatched. The V gene's germline CDR1 is MNHEY and CDR2 SVGAGI.